The TCR beta chain under discussion was sequenced for a study of blood T cell repertoires in COVID-19 (dated by TCRdb to about 2020). Regarding the research as a whole: Collaborator samples came from the United States, Italy and Spain and covered acute and convalescent phases of COVID-19. The prospective study material was composed of cDNA or gDNA derived from T cells, B-cell-depleted T cells, or PBMCs. The dataset comprised deeply sampled blood TCRbeta repertoires from subjects exposed to, actively infected with, or recovered from COVID-19. The repertoires were released in a freely available public database meant as a resource for research on the immune response to SARS-CoV-2. Samples were obtained from the ongoing ImmuneRACE study (first 160 participants) and from about 1,300 subjects provided by 6 global collaborators. Sample metadata almost always included a de-identified subject ID, COVID-19 status, age in years and sex. Where available, HLA class I and class II types were obtained from metadata supplied by the sample provider rather than from assay-based typing.

Results the study describes overall, beyond this receptor: The amount of clinical and demographic metadata varied by source and participant and was provided uncurated.

The collaborating institutions used their own protocols to collect whole blood in K2EDTA tubes. Collaborator samples were shipped for TCRbeta analysis as frozen whole blood, isolated PBMCs, or DNA extracted from either sample type. The immunoSEQ Assay, a bias-controlled multiplex PCR, was used to amplify TCRbeta CDR3 regions from genomic DNA. On the authors' methods: Nucleated cell counts per sample were estimated from amplification of reference gene primers within the assay. To quantify the absolute abundance of each unique TCRbeta CDR3 rearrangement, sequence reads were collapsed and filtered. For each sample, productive Simpson clonality was calculated by taking the square root of Simpson's diversity index across productive rearrangements. TCRdb limited this immuneACCESS table to in-frame rearrangements with V and J called. A share of clones is missing; checked studies link under half to unresolved V genes, and the rest is unexplained. That table supplies the V and J calls and clone size; D and trimming were determined from the DNA. Within this sample are some 74,000 clones, with roughly 83% of them counted one time only. The ten biggest clones cover approximately 40% of the sample.

As concerns this clone: Its antigen has not been determined. One base away there is no much larger clone; base qualities are not given.

The TCR was taken from an older man with acute or convalescent COVID-19. Specimen: peripheral blood.

The CDR3 protein: CASSLQGAAGYTF. The nucleotide sequence is TGTGCCAGCAGCCTACAGGGGGCGGCAGGCTACACCTTC. The rearrangement combines TRBV3-1 (or the pseudogene TRBV3-2) with TRBJ1-2; the central 9 bases match TRBD1. From the cysteine up to the phenylalanine, the CDR3 has a length of 13 residues. Here the CDR3 DNA is all that survives: 39 bases in frame from base 1. CDR1 LGHDT and CDR2 YNNKEL are derived from the germline V gene (reference sequence). Germline trimming amounts to 4 bases on V and 8 bases on J, with 5 as the count of junction bases outside the gene matches.